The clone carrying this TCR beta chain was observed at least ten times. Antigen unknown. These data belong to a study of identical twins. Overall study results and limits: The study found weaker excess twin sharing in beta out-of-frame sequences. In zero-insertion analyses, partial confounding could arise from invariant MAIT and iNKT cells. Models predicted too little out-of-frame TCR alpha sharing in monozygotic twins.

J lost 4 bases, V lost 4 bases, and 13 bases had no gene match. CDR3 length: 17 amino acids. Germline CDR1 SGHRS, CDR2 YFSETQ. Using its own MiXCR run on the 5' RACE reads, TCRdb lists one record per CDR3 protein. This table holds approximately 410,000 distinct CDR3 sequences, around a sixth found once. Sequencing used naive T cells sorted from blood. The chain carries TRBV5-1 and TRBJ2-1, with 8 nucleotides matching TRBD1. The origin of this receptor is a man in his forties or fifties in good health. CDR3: CASSHPYRTGSYNEQFF. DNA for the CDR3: TGCGCCAGCAGCCACCCTTACCGGACAGGGTCGTACAATGAGCAGTTCTTC. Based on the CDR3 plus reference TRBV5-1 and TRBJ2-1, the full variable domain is KAGVTQTPRYLIKTRGQQVTLSCSPISGHRSVSWYQQTPGQGLQFLFEYFSETQRNKGNFPGRFSGRQFSNSRSEMNVSTLELGDSALYLCASSHPYRTGSYNEQFFGPGTRLTVL.